The 25 T cell receptor beta chains reported below all come from one sample, sequenced in a study of blood T cell repertoires in COVID-19. Sequencing used immunoSEQ multiplex PCR; TCRdb keeps in-frame clones, though not all of them. The sample includes about 30,000 clones, roughly 65% of them seen just once. Sequenced input: peripheral blood. All receptors derive from a human donor in a cohort sampled during active COVID-19.

The gene calls are TRBV7-2 and TRBJ2-1; 8 bases fit TRBD2. The CDR3 covers 15 residues. Germline CDR1 is SGHTA and CDR2 is FQGNSA. J lost 4 bases, V lost 0 bases, and 2 bases had no gene match. The CDR3 region is CASSLALAGYNEQFF. The CDR3 DNA reads TGTGCCAGCAGCTTAGCGCTAGCGGGTTACAATGAGCAGTTCTTC.

This sequence joins TRBV7-2 and TRBJ1-1; 8 bases agree with TRBD1. Germline V gives CDR1 SGHTA, CDR2 FQGNSA. This CDR3 spans 13 amino acids. V lost 3 bases to trimming and J lost 7 bases; unmatched junction nucleotides: 4. Here the CDR3 reads CASSFRQGNEAFF. The CDR3 coding sequence is TGTGCCAGCAGCTTTAGACAGGGGAATGAAGCTTTCTTT. Full variable domain (missing parts from reference TRBV7-2 and TRBJ1-1): GAGVSQSPSNKVTEKGKDVELRCDPISGHTALYWYRQSLGQGLEFLIYFQGNSAPDKSGLPSDRFSAERTGGSVSTLTIQRTQQEDSAVYLCASSFRQGNEAFFGQGTRLTVV.

This clone was observed a few times. The V call is TRBV11-2, the J call TRBJ2-1; 8 nucleotides align to TRBD2. Losses at the gene ends were 5 bases for V and 15 bases for J; bases not matched to a gene: 6. The germline gives CDR1 SGHAT, CDR2 FQNNGV. The CDR3 runs 11 residues. Written as DNA, the CDR3 is TGTGCCAGCAGCCAGACTAGCGTTGGGTTCTTC. Encoded protein: CASSQTSVGFF.

J is TRBJ2-1 and V is TRBV21-1; the D call of TRBD2 is as the table states it, not checked on the DNA. TRBV21-1 has pseudogene status. The CDR3 totals 14 residues. CDR3 bases: TGTGCCACCCTACTTAGCGGGAGAGCAAATGAGCAGTTCTTC. Translation gives CATLLSGRANEQFF.

The J gene is TRBJ2-7, the V gene TRBV7-6; tentatively, D is TRBD1 (6 bases). V lost 5 bases and J lost 5, with 22 bases in between. This CDR3 spans 16 amino acids. CDR1 SGHVS and CDR2 FNYEAQ come from the germline V gene. This chain's CDR3 is CASSPQPRGQVHEQYF. The CDR3 DNA is TGTGCCAGCAGCCCGCAACCCAGGGGACAAGTCCACGAGCAGTACTTC.

This chain connects TRBV19 to TRBJ2-3; no clear D gene. There are 11 residues in the CDR3. Looked up from germline, CDR1 is LNHDA and CDR2 is SQIVND (reference sequence). V lost 5 bases and J 8 bases, leaving 8 bases between the germline ends. The CDR3 nucleotides read TGTGCCAGTAGTTCATCGGGTACGCAGTATTTT. Its translation is CASSSSGTQYF.

About this clone: Other nucleotide sequences from this sample produce the same CDR3. The chain combines TRBV28 with TRBJ1-2, with D perhaps matching TRBD1 (5 bases). V was pared by 6 bases and J by 3 bases, with 8 bases between. The germline CDR1 and CDR2 sequences are MDHEN and SYDVKM. The CDR3 sequence is 12 residues long. The CDR3: CASSPGDYGYTF. CDR3 coding DNA: TGTGCCAGCAGCCCGGGGGACTATGGCTACACCTTC.

In DNA, the CDR3 is TGTGCCAGCAGTTTTAATTCCGGGACAGGGATGGGGAATGAGCAGTTCTTC. Amino acid sequence: CASSFNSGTGMGNEQFF. The chain has TRBV6-2 or TRBV6-3 and TRBJ2-1; 9 positions agree with TRBD1. V was clipped by 4 bases and J by 7 bases; unmatched bases: 14. The length of the CDR3 is 17 residues. Germline values: CDR1 MNHEY, CDR2 SVGEGT.

To note about this clone: The same CDR3 is also encoded by other DNA sequences in this sample. This chain uses TRBV18 with TRBJ1-6, with TRBD1 as a possible D gene (6 bases). Germline CDR1 reads KGHSH; CDR2 reads LQKENI. Trimming shortened V by 9 bases and J by 8 bases, and 17 bases separated the two germline ends. This CDR3 has 14 residues. The CDR3 bases are TGTGCCAGTTCAAGCACAGGGTGGGATTCACCCCTCCACTTT. It translates to CASSSTGWDSPLHF.

This rearrangement joins TRBV4-3 to TRBJ2-3, with D possibly TRBD2 on 5 matching bases. Germline values: CDR1 LGHNA, CDR2 YSLEER. The CDR3 runs to 15 residues. The V and J ends lost 3 bases and 2 bases respectively, with 12 bases between them. In nucleotides, the CDR3 is TGCGCCAGCAGCCAGAGGGAGCTTATCACAGATACGCAGTATTTT. It encodes CASSQRELITDTQYF.

The chain combines TRBV29-1 with TRBJ2-1; D might be TRBD2 (7 bases). Germline-derived CDR1 and CDR2 are SQVTM and ANQGSEA. V gave up 6 bases and J gave up 4 bases, with 16 bases separating them. This CDR3 is built from 14 residues. The chain's CDR3 is CSVKGGASYNEQFF. The CDR3 DNA sequence: TGCAGCGTGAAGGGGGGGGCATCTTACAATGAGCAGTTCTTC.

J is TRBJ2-1 and V is TRBV5-6; the D gene is possibly TRBD1 (6 bases). V shed 3 bases and J shed 4 bases, with 20 bases lying between them. The CDR3 has 17 residues. Germline V gives CDR1 SGHDT, CDR2 YYEEEE. CDR3 nucleotide sequence: TGTGCCAGCAGCTCGCGGAGGCTGGGGGCTTTATACAATGAGCAGTTCTTC. Protein product: CASSSRRLGALYNEQFF.

The rearrangement joins TRBV11-2 to TRBJ1-2; 7 bases align to TRBD1. The germline gives CDR1 SGHAT, CDR2 FQNNGV. V shed 5 bases and J 3 bases; nucleotides not matched to a gene: 6. The CDR3 loop spans 14 amino acids. CDR3 sequence reads: CASSHTGDHYGYTF. The CDR3 DNA sequence: TGTGCCAGCAGCCACACAGGGGACCACTATGGCTACACCTTC.

V and J are TRBV11-2 and TRBJ2-1, with 11 bases aligning to TRBD1. V was pared by 1 base and J by 1 base, with 6 bases of the junction left unmatched. The CDR3 covers 18 residues. Germline V CDR1 and CDR2: SGHAT, FQNNGV. In nucleotides, the CDR3 is TGTGCCAGCAGCTTAGTTTTCGGGACAGGGGGTTCCTACAATGAGCAGTTCTTC. Translation: CASSLVFGTGGSYNEQFF.

The chain employs TRBV9 and TRBJ2-7, with D possibly matching TRBD1 (6 bases). V lost 0 bases to trimming and J lost 0 bases, with 7 bases between them. This CDR3 is built from 14 residues. Looked up from germline, CDR1 is SGDLS and CDR2 is YYNGEE. CDR3 DNA sequence: TGTGCCAGCAGCGTAGGGACAGACTCCTACGAGCAGTACTTC. Translation: CASSVGTDSYEQYF.

This clone has just one count. CDR3 in DNA: TGTGCCAGCAGCCAATGGTTCGGAGAGAACTACGAGCAGTACTTC. Its protein is CASSQWFGENYEQYF. The rearrangement joins TRBV4-2 to TRBJ2-7; D gene unclear. Germline loops: CDR1 LGHNA, CDR2 YNFKEQ. Trimming removed 2 bases from V and 3 bases from J, with 14 bases in between. The CDR3 totals 15 residues.

This rearrangement joins TRBV15 to TRBJ1-4; perhaps TRBD1 as D (6 bases). The germline V gene has CDR1 LNHNV and CDR2 YYDKDF (reference sequence). Trimming shortened V by 3 bases and J by 8 bases, and 16 bases separated the two germline ends. The CDR3 contains 15 residues. CDR3 nucleotide sequence: TGTGCCACCAGCAGGACGGCAGGGGAAGGCGAAAAACTGTTTTTT. Translating gives CATSRTAGEGEKLFF.

The gene calls are TRBV28 and TRBJ1-5; no clear D. V was cut by 2 bases and J by 3 bases, with 11 bases left in between. Germline CDR1 MDHEN, CDR2 SYDVKM. The length of the CDR3 is 15 residues. The CDR3 is CASSLLGVNNQPQHF. In nucleotides, the CDR3 is TGTGCCAGCAGTTTACTAGGAGTTAACAATCAGCCCCAGCATTTT.

This clone has ten or more counts. The V call is TRBV11-2, the J call TRBJ2-7; 7 bases agree with TRBD1. Germline V gene lookup returns CDR1 SGHAT and CDR2 FQNNGV. J gave up 0 bases and V 5 bases, and 7 bases lay outside the gene matches. The CDR3 runs to 15 residues. The CDR3 bases are TGTGCCAGCAGCCCCCGACAGGGATTCTCCTACGAGCAGTACTTC. The encoded protein is CASSPRQGFSYEQYF. The whole variable domain, remainder taken from reference TRBV11-2 and TRBJ2-7, is EAGVAQSPRYKIIEKRQSVAFWCNPISGHATLYWYQQILGQGPKLLIQFQNNGVVDDSQLPKDRFSAERLKGVDSTLKIQPAKLEDSAVYLCASSPRQGFSYEQYFGPGTRLTVT.

The gene calls are TRBV13 and TRBJ1-3; possible D gene TRBD1, 6 bases. V gave up 1 base and J gave up 3 bases, with 10 bases separating them. The CDR3 is made up of 15 amino acids. Germline assignment: CDR1 PRHDT and CDR2 FYEKMQ (reference sequence). This chain's CDR3 is CASSLEGRGGNTIYF. The CDR3 region has the DNA TGTGCCAGCAGCTTAGAAGGCAGGGGTGGAAACACCATATATTTT.

The chain combines TRBV2 with TRBJ2-3; 7 bases agree with TRBD1. With 6 bases clipped from V and 0 bases from J, the junction kept 0 bases outside the gene matches. Germline lookup yields CDR1 SNHLY and CDR2 FYNNEI. The CDR3 is 13 amino acids. The CDR3 protein is CASRGQSTDTQYF. CDR3 bases: TGTGCCAGCAGGGGACAGAGCACAGATACGCAGTATTTT.

This clone was detected only a few times. This chain connects TRBV7-9 to TRBJ1-5; D not certain. The CDR3 runs 12 residues. V lost 2 bases and J lost 9, with 8 bases in between. Germline V gives CDR1 SEHNR, CDR2 FQNEAQ (reference sequence). The CDR3 DNA sequence: TGTGCCAGCAGCTTAAACGATAGGCCCCAGCATTTT. It codes for CASSLNDRPQHF.

This clone was observed a handful of times. The chain uses TRBV7-9 and TRBJ1-6; a possible D gene is TRBD1 (5 bases). This CDR3 comprises 16 residues. The V gene's germline CDR1 is SEHNR and CDR2 FQNEAQ (reference sequence). V shed 1 base and J shed 9 bases, with 16 bases lying between them. This CDR3 reads CASSLGQGAWGSPLHF. CDR3 nucleotide sequence: TGTGCCAGCAGCTTAGGTCAAGGGGCCTGGGGTTCACCCCTCCACTTT. Full variable domain (remainder filled in from reference TRBV7-9 and TRBJ1-6): DTGVSQNPRHKITKRGQNVTFRCDPISEHNRLYWYRQTLGQGPEFLTYFQNEAQLEKSRLLSDRFSAERPKGSFSTLEIQRTEQGDSAMYLCASSLGQGAWGSPLHFGNGTRLTVT.

The chain has TRBV3-1 (or the pseudogene TRBV3-2) and TRBJ2-1, with TRBD2 matching over 13 bases. V shed 6 bases, J shed 4 bases, and the junction held 6 bases outside the gene matches. The CDR3 runs 16 residues. Germline values: CDR1 LGHDT, CDR2 YNNKEL (reference sequence). CDR3 amino acids: CASRPTSGGFYNEQFF. CDR3 DNA sequence: TGTGCCAGCAGGCCGACTAGCGGGGGGTTTTACAATGAGCAGTTCTTC.

The chain links TRBV28 to TRBJ2-7, with D maybe TRBD2 (6 bases). Trimming took off 5 bases at V and 0 bases at J, with 17 bases between the two ends. Germline-derived CDR1 and CDR2 are MDHEN and SYDVKM. The CDR3 is 16 residues long. CDR3: CASSRLGTLSSYEQYF. In nucleotides, the CDR3 is TGTGCCAGCAGTCGTCTTGGGACTTTAAGCTCCTACGAGCAGTACTTC.